The rows below give T cell receptor beta chains drawn from one sample of a study of T cell changes during pregnancy in multiple sclerosis. Profiled with immunoSEQ multiplex PCR; TCRdb holds only in-frame clones, not every one. The table has about 57,000 clones, 75% to 95% seen once. Source: peripheral blood, taken after pregnancy. Receptors originate from a female donor in good health, enrolled as a control in a pregnancy study. The CDR3 runs from the conserved cysteine through the conserved F or W. Each record gives: J gene, V gene, CDR3 protein.

J gene: TRBJ1-1
V gene: TRBV11-3
CDR3 protein: CASSLRNTEAFF

J gene: TRBJ1-1
V gene: TRBV7-9
CDR3 protein: CASSLESDTEAFF

J gene: TRBJ1-5
V gene: TRBV27
CDR3 protein: CASRLTGSNQPQHF

J gene: TRBJ2-7
V gene: TRBV15
CDR3 protein: CATSRGATGDEQYF

J gene: TRBJ1-5
V gene: TRBV18
CDR3 protein: CASSPQGIYNQPQHF

J gene: TRBJ2-7
V gene: TRBV5-1
CDR3 protein: CASSLVIQGASEQYF

J gene: TRBJ2-1
V gene: TRBV4-2
CDR3 protein: CASSQQVGENEQFF

J gene: TRBJ2-1
V gene: TRBV25-1
CDR3 protein: CASSDLAGVYEQFF

J gene: TRBJ1-6
V gene: TRBV30
CDR3 protein: CAWRTGRGALHF

J gene: TRBJ1-4
V gene: TRBV19
CDR3 protein: CASSIFSATTTNEKLFF

J gene: TRBJ2-7
V gene: TRBV18
CDR3 protein: CASSGTDYEQYF

J gene: TRBJ2-1
V gene: TRBV6-5
CDR3 protein: CASSYTGGRATSEQFF

J gene: TRBJ2-1
V gene: TRBV10-3
CDR3 protein: CAISQGTGRYNEQFF

J gene: TRBJ1-3
V gene: TRBV29-1
CDR3 protein: CSARGGVGNTIYF

J gene: TRBJ2-4
V gene: TRBV10-2
CDR3 protein: CASSGMRANIQYF

J gene: TRBJ2-1
V gene: TRBV11-3
CDR3 protein: CASSTRGREGYNEQFF

J gene: TRBJ1-1
V gene: TRBV4-1
CDR3 protein: CASSQGHTGWMAEAFF

J gene: TRBJ2-7
V gene: TRBV2
CDR3 protein: CASKASTYEQYF

J gene: TRBJ1-5
V gene: TRBV27
CDR3 protein: CASSGGLNNQPQHF

J gene: TRBJ2-3
V gene: TRBV5-1
CDR3 protein: CASSLGGPADTQYF

J gene: TRBJ1-6
V gene: TRBV6-1
CDR3 protein: CASSHTGTGVSPLHF

J gene: TRBJ2-3
V gene: TRBV4-3
CDR3 protein: CASSHRAGGTIDTQYF

J gene: TRBJ2-5
V gene: TRBV2
CDR3 protein: CASSNNQETQYF

J gene: TRBJ1-5
V gene: TRBV6-6
CDR3 protein: CASSYSVRRSNQPQHF

J gene: TRBJ2-5
V gene: TRBV11-3
CDR3 protein: CASSSTGTGVGETQYF

J gene: TRBJ2-2
V gene: TRBV6-1
CDR3 protein: CALSQGPSRRELFF

J gene: TRBJ1-2
V gene: TRBV30
CDR3 protein: CAWSVPDGRDPQRENYGYTF

J gene: TRBJ2-3
V gene: TRBV7-3
CDR3 protein: CASSPGLAIPDTQYF

J gene: TRBJ2-5
V gene: TRBV6-6
CDR3 protein: CASSLEVETQYF

J gene: TRBJ2-3
V gene: TRBV9
CDR3 protein: CASSSGLAGGLDTQYF

J gene: TRBJ1-5
V gene: TRBV27
CDR3 protein: CASSSRDQPQHF

J gene: TRBJ1-1
V gene: TRBV9
CDR3 protein: CASSGVGAEAFF

J gene: TRBJ2-1
V gene: TRBV27
CDR3 protein: CARSRTSGRKALWHNEQFF

J gene: TRBJ1-4
V gene: TRBV18
CDR3 protein: CASSPSTSRELFF

J gene: TRBJ1-4
V gene: TRBV28
CDR3 protein: CASSPLRGDEKLFF

J gene: TRBJ2-2
V gene: TRBV10-3
CDR3 protein: CAISVGAVNTGELFF

J gene: TRBJ2-1
V gene: TRBV27
CDR3 protein: CASSFPGYNEQFF

J gene: TRBJ2-7
V gene: TRBV28
CDR3 protein: CASSLRQGVGTREQYF